Listed below are T cell receptor beta chains from one sample, sequenced in a study of T cell responses to AZD1222 COVID-19 vaccine. Sequenced by immunoSEQ multiplex PCR; TCRdb stores in-frame clones only, minus some. This repertoire shows some 150,000 clones, roughly nine tenths found once; its top ten account for approximately 17%. The source material was peripheral blood, sampled on day 0 of AZD1222 vaccination. The source of these receptors is an adult in good health. The CDR3 runs from the conserved cysteine through the conserved F or W. The order of the fields is clone size, V gene, J gene, D gene, CDR3 protein, CDR3 DNA. D genes are given only for firm matches. Some rows have no size entry. The others give once, few or many, or a class for an expanded clone.

once	TRBV7-7	TRBJ1-4	-	CASSPGTGTEKLFF	TGTGCTAGCAGCCCAGGAACAGGGACCGAAAAACTGTTTTTT
-	TRBV5-1	TRBJ2-2	-	CASSLAQGQTGELFF	TGCGCCAGCAGCTTGGCGCAGGGGCAGACCGGGGAGCTGTTTTTT
-	TRBV7-2	TRBJ2-7	-	CASSLEQGREQYF	TGTGCCAGCAGCTTAGAACAGGGTCGCGAGCAGTACTTC
-	TRBV2	TRBJ1-5	-	CASRQLDQPQHF	TGTGCCAGCAGACAGTTAGACCAGCCCCAGCATTTT
-	TRBV7-2	TRBJ2-4	-	CASSLGGLGKNIQYF	TGTGCCAGCAGCTTGGGGGGACTTGGCAAAAACATTCAGTACTTC
-	TRBV2	TRBJ1-1	-	CASSVYGTEAFF	TGTGCCAGCAGTGTCTATGGCACTGAAGCTTTCTTT
-	TRBV7-6	TRBJ1-2	-	CASSQNGERILRGGYTF	TGTGCCAGCAGCCAAAACGGCGAGCGGATATTACGGGGTGGCTACACCTTC
-	TRBV9	TRBJ2-7	TRBD2	CASSVGGLAGGSEQYF	TGTGCCAGCAGCGTAGGTGGACTAGCGGGAGGAAGCGAGCAGTACTTC
-	TRBV3-1/TRBV3-2	TRBJ1-1	-	CASSRAGNTEAFF	TGTGCCAGCAGCCGGGCAGGGAACACTGAAGCTTTCTTT
-	TRBV11-3	TRBJ1-2	TRBD1	CASSFEGARGGGYTF	TGTGCCAGCAGCTTCGAGGGGGCCAGGGGCGGTGGCTACACCTTC